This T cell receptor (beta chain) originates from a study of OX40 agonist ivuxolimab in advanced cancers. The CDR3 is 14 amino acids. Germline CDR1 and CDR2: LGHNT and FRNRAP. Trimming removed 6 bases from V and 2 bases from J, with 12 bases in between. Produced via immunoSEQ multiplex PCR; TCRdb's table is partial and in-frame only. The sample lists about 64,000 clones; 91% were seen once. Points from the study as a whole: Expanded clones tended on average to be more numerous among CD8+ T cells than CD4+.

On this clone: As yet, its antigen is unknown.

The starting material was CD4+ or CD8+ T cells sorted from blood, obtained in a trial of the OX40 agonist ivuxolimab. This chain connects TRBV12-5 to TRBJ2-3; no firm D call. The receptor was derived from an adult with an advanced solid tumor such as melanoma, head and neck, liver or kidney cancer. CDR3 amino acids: CASGQERFTDTQYF. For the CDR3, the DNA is TGTGCTAGTGGCCAGGAAAGGTTCACAGATACGCAGTATTTT.